These 19 T cell receptor beta chains were sequenced from one sample in a study of cytomegalovirus exposure and HLA in healthy donors. 60 Vbeta and 13 Jbeta primers were used in PCR. Assay used: immunoSEQ multiplex PCR; TCRdb lists only in-frame clones, some missing. The data show around 150,000 clones, approximately 10% seen once. The sample was PBMCs. The receptor set was obtained from a woman aged 40-49 years in good health and CMV-seropositive.

This clone has just a few counts. The chain joins TRBV14 to TRBJ2-5; 10 nucleotides match TRBD2. CDR1 is SGHDN, CDR2 FVKESK, per germline. Losses at the gene ends were 4 bases for V and 5 bases for J; bases not matched to a gene: 4. The CDR3 is 14 amino acids. The CDR3, as DNA: TGTGCCAGCAGCCCGCTAGCGGGGGTGGAGACCCAGTACTTC. Its translation is CASSPLAGVETQYF.

The genes are TRBV29-1 and TRBJ2-3; 9 bases are shared with TRBD1. This CDR3 comprises 19 residues. V lost 4 bases and J lost 2; bases outside the gene matches: 19. Germline loops: CDR1 SQVTM, CDR2 ANQGSEA. The CDR3 loop reads CSVGLGTGSSPRYTDTQYF. DNA of the CDR3: TGCAGCGTTGGGCTTGGGACAGGGTCAAGCCCGAGATACACAGATACGCAGTATTTT.

This clone showed up just a few times. This chain joins TRBV10-2 and TRBJ1-3; 9 nucleotides match TRBD1. The CDR3 consists of 15 residues. Germline V gene sequence: CDR1 WSHSY, CDR2 SAAADI. Trimming took 10 bases from V and 0 from J; bases not matched to a gene: 7. Here the CDR3 DNA reads TGCGCCACCTCCCTGACAGGGGGCTCTGGAAACACCATATATTTT. Its protein is CATSLTGGSGNTIYF.

This clone was recorded once. V usage is TRBV18 and J usage is TRBJ2-5, with D unclear. Trimming pared 0 bases from V and 5 bases from J, leaving 10 bases between. The CDR3 loop spans 14 amino acids. Germline lookup yields CDR1 KGHSH and CDR2 LQKENI. CDR3 DNA: TGTGCCAGCTCACCACCTACGGGTAGGGAGACCCAGTACTTC. Protein: CASSPPTGRETQYF. Supplemented by reference TRBV18 and TRBJ2-5, the full variable domain reads NAGVMQNPRHLVRRRGQEARLRCSPMKGHSHVYWYRQLPEEGLKFMVYLQKENIIDESGMPKERFSAEFPKEGPSILRIQQVVRGDSAAYFCASSPPTGRETQYFGPGTRLLVL.

This clone turned up a few times. DNA of the CDR3: TGTGCCAGCAGTGAAGACGAGGCAGATACGCAGTATTTT. This codes for CASSEDEADTQYF. The rearrangement links TRBV2 to TRBJ2-3; D remains ambiguous. The CDR3 totals 13 residues. From germline, CDR1 is SNHLY and CDR2 FYNNEI. The ends were cut back, 1 base at V and 4 bases at J, with 6 bases in the middle. Drawing the rest from reference TRBV2 and TRBJ2-3, the complete variable domain is EPEVTQTPSHQVTQMGQEVILRCVPISNHLYFYWYRQILGQKVEFLVSFYNNEISEKSEIFDDQFSVERPDGSNFTLKIRSTKLEDSAMYFCASSEDEADTQYFGPGTRLTVL.

This clone was seen a handful of times. V usage is TRBV6-5 and J usage is TRBJ2-3; 7 bases are a match to TRBD2. Trimming removed 4 bases from V and 2 bases from J; junction bases left unmatched: 6. This CDR3 has 15 residues. Germline V gene data show CDR1 as MNHEY and CDR2 as SVGAGI. The DNA for the CDR3 is TGTGCCAGCAGTTCGTCAAGCGGGAACACAGATACGCAGTATTTT. Protein product: CASSSSSGNTDTQYF.

In its sample, this clone was seen a few times. The chain carries TRBV11-2 and TRBJ1-1; 7 bases align to TRBD1. The CDR3 is made up of 13 amino acids. After removal of 2 bases from V and 6 bases from J, the junction contained 3 bases not matched to a gene. From germline, CDR1 is SGHAT and CDR2 FQNNGV. This CDR3 reads CASSLNRGAEAFF. CDR3 bases: TGTGCCAGCAGCTTAAACAGGGGAGCTGAAGCTTTCTTT.

This rearrangement joins TRBV10-3 to TRBJ1-5, with 9 bases aligning to TRBD1. From germline, CDR1 is ENHRY and CDR2 SYGVKD. V was clipped by 4 bases and J by 3 bases; unmatched bases: 4. The CDR3 is 15 amino acids. CDR3 amino acids: CAISVGQGFNQPQHF. The DNA for the CDR3 is TGTGCCATCAGTGTGGGACAGGGATTCAATCAGCCCCAGCATTTT.

V usage is TRBV14 and J usage is TRBJ2-5, with TRBD1 identical over 9 bases. Per germline, CDR1 SGHDN and CDR2 FVKESK. Trimming cost V 5 bases and J 1 base; bases outside gene matches: 11. The CDR3 is 17 amino acids. The CDR3 region has the DNA TGTGCCAGCAGCGAGGGCCTTAGGACAGGGGCCCAAGAGACCCAGTACTTC. Protein sequence: CASSEGLRTGAQETQYF.

This clone was seen a few times. This chain links TRBV11-2 with TRBJ1-3; tentatively, D is TRBD1 (6 bases). Trimming took off 4 bases at V and 8 bases at J, with 12 bases between the two ends. The CDR3 consists of 13 residues. Germline V CDR1 and CDR2: SGHAT, FQNNGV. The CDR3 loop is CASSSPGVDTIYF. CDR3 bases: TGTGCCAGCAGCTCCCCAGGGGTGGACACCATATATTTT. Complete variable domain (other parts from reference TRBV11-2 and TRBJ1-3): EAGVAQSPRYKIIEKRQSVAFWCNPISGHATLYWYQQILGQGPKLLIQFQNNGVVDDSQLPKDRFSAERLKGVDSTLKIQPAKLEDSAVYLCASSSPGVDTIYFGEGSWLTVV.

This chain joins TRBV18 and TRBJ2-3; TRBD1 agrees at 9 bases. Trimming at V came to 3 bases and at J to 7 bases, leaving 8 bases not matched to a gene. In germline, CDR1 is KGHSH, CDR2 LQKENI. This CDR3 has 15 amino acids. Written as DNA, the CDR3 is TGTGCCAGCTCACCGCCGGGACAGGGCCTTAATACGCAGTATTTT. Its translation: CASSPPGQGLNTQYF.

This chain uses TRBV25-1 with TRBJ1-1; no firm D call. CDR1 is MGHDK, CDR2 SYGVNS, per germline. Trimming took off 7 bases at V and 4 bases at J, with 13 bases between the two ends. The CDR3 runs 13 residues. CDR3 nucleotide sequence: TGTGCCAGCACCCGGACTTTGGGCACTGAAGCTTTCTTT. It translates to CASTRTLGTEAFF.

The V and J genes are TRBV23-1 and TRBJ1-5; 8 bases line up with TRBD1. TRBV23-1 is reported as an ORF; its role is uncertain. There are 14 residues in the CDR3. Trimming took 7 bases from V and 5 from J; bases not matched to a gene: 7. CDR3 in amino acids: CASIDRGPYQPQHF. CDR3 sequence (DNA): TGCGCCAGCATTGACAGGGGCCCGTATCAGCCCCAGCATTTT.

The chain is built from TRBV6-4 and TRBJ1-2, with D maybe TRBD1 (5 bases). Germline V gene sequence: CDR1 MRHNA, CDR2 SNTAGT. The CDR3 covers 14 residues. Trimming took off 9 bases at V and 7 bases at J, with 21 bases between the two ends. CDR3 DNA sequence: TGTGCCAGGGGGCTCAAGAGCCCAGGGTGTGGCTACACCTTC. Translating gives CARGLKSPGCGYTF.

This clone has a handful of counts. The gene calls are TRBV9 and TRBJ2-7; TRBD2 is a possible D gene (5 bases). The V end lost 0 bases, the J end lost 6 bases, and 10 bases lay between the germline ends. Germline V gene data show CDR1 as SGDLS and CDR2 as YYNGEE. CDR3 length equals 13 residues. The DNA of the CDR3 is TGTGCCAGCAGCGTAGGCGAAGGGAGCGAGCAGTACTTC. This encodes CASSVGEGSEQYF.

This clone has a handful of counts. V is TRBV6-5 and J is TRBJ1-1; D might be TRBD1 (6 bases). The CDR3 has 14 residues. Trimming cost V 6 bases and J 0 bases, with 11 bases left between them. The germline V gene encodes CDR1 MNHEY and CDR2 SVGAGI. This CDR3 is CASRYQGLNTEAFF. The CDR3 region has the DNA TGTGCCAGCAGATACCAGGGGCTGAACACTGAAGCTTTCTTT.

In DNA, the CDR3 is TGTGCCGGAAAAGGGTCGGGGCAAGAGACCCAGTACTTC. Translation gives CAGKGSGQETQYF. This chain joins TRBV2 and TRBJ2-5, with a tentative D call TRBD2 (5 bases). V dropped 11 bases and J dropped 2 bases, with 15 bases sitting between them. Germline V gives CDR1 SNHLY, CDR2 FYNNEI. The CDR3 totals 13 residues. Based on the CDR3 plus reference TRBV2 and TRBJ2-5, the full variable domain is EPEVTQTPSHQVTQMGQEVILRCVPISNHLYFYWYRQILGQKVEFLVSFYNNEISEKSEIFDDQFSVERPDGSNFTLKIRSTKLEDSAMYFCAGKGSGQETQYFGPGTRLLVL.

A few counts support this clone. The chain carries TRBV2 and TRBJ1-6, with 7 bases identical to TRBD1. CDR3 size: 14 residues. With V trimmed by 7 bases and J by 12 bases, 12 bases remained unmatched. Germline V lookup: CDR1 SNHLY, CDR2 FYNNEI. CDR3 amino acids: CASTGAGGLGPLHF. The CDR3 region has the DNA TGTGCCAGCACGGGGGCAGGGGGATTAGGACCCCTCCACTTT.

This clone was observed a handful of times. The chain links TRBV27 to TRBJ1-1, with D unclear. V gave up 4 bases and J gave up 3 bases, with 12 bases separating them. Per the germline V gene, CDR1 is MNHEY and CDR2 is SMNVEV (reference sequence). The CDR3 is 14 residues long. CDR3 sequence: CASSSSPPYTEAFF. CDR3 nucleotides: TGTGCCAGCAGTTCCTCCCCTCCGTACACTGAAGCTTTCTTT.